This TCR beta chain was identified in a study of cytomegalovirus exposure and HLA in healthy donors. Overall study results and limits: Subsequent analysis found a tendency for first-cohort TCR clusters to co-occur within the 90 to 150 validation repertoires.

The data were produced by immunoSEQ multiplex PCR, yet TCRdb's version contains in-frame clones alone and is incomplete. Of some 150,000 clones listed, around nine tenths are singletons. Germline V gene lookup returns CDR1 SGHDN and CDR2 FVKESK. This CDR3 contains 14 residues. Trimming removed 0 bases at V and 5 bases at J, with 10 bases between. About this clone itself: Its antigen remains unknown.

This receptor was taken from a woman under 40 in good health and CMV-seronegative. The chain couples TRBV14 to TRBJ2-5; weak D call: TRBD1 (5 bases). Source material: PBMCs. The CDR3 DNA reads TGTGCCAGCAGCCAAGAGTCAGGGAAGGAGACCCAGTACTTC. As protein: CASSQESGKETQYF.